The entry below gives a single TCR beta chain sequence along with its context. The length of the CDR3 is 14 residues. The germline V gene encodes CDR1 SNHLY and CDR2 FYNNEI. V lost 5 bases to trimming and J lost 5 bases; unmatched junction nucleotides: 1. The sample originates from a study of blood T cell repertoires in COVID-19. Study-wide background: Sites in the United States, Italy and Spain provided acute and convalescent COVID-19 samples. Sources were T cells, B-cell-depleted T cells, or PBMCs; the material itself was cDNA or gDNA.

In the original processing: Amplification of reference gene primers was used by the study to estimate nucleated cell counts. Here immunoSEQ multiplex PCR was the method, and the copy in TCRdb shows in-frame clones only, minus some. V and J calls and clone size follow that table, whereas D and trimming were derived from the DNA. Of around 230,000 clones listed, approximately 87% are singletons. Specimen: peripheral blood. The TCR originated in a woman in her seventies with active or convalescent COVID-19. This chain uses TRBV2 with TRBJ2-7; TRBD2 matches 15 bases. For the CDR3, the DNA is TGTGCCAGCAGTAGGACTAGCGGGGGGGACGAGCAGTACTTC. Translating gives CASSRTSGGDEQYF.